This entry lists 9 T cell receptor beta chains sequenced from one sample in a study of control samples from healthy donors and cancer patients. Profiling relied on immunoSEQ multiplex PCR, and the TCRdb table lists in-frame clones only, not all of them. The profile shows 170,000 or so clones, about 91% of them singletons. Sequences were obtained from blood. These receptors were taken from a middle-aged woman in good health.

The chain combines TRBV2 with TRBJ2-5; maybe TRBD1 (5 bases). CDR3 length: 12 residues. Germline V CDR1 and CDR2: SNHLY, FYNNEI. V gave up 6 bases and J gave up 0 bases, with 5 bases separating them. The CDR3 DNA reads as TGTGCCAGCAGGGACAACCAAGAGACCCAGTACTTC. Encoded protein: CASRDNQETQYF.

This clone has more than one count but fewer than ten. CDR3 protein: CASSYWKDQPQHF. The CDR3 region has the DNA TGTGCCAGCAGTTACTGGAAAGATCAGCCCCAGCATTTT. V is TRBV6-5 and J is TRBJ1-5; D not resolved. Germline V gives CDR1 MNHEY, CDR2 SVGAGI. Trimming removed 1 base from V and 5 bases from J, with 6 bases in between. The CDR3 loop spans 13 amino acids.

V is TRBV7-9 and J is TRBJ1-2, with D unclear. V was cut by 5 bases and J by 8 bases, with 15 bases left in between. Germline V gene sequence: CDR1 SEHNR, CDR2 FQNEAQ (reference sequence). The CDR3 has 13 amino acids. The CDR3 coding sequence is TGTGCCAGCAGCCCAAACCTAGCGGGAGGCTACACCTTC. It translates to CASSPNLAGGYTF.

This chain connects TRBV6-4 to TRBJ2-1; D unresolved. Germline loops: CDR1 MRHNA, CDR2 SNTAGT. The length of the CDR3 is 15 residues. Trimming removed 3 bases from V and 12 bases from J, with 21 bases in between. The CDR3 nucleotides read TGTGCCAGCAGTGAGTCAGCAGCGTCGGGTCGCACGCAGTTCTTC. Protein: CASSESAASGRTQFF.

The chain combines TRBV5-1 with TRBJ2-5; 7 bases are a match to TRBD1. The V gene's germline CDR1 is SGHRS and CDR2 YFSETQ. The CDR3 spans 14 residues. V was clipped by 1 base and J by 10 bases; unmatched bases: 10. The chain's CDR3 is CASSLPDQGVGQYF. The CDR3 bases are TGCGCCAGCAGCTTGCCCGACCAGGGGGTAGGCCAGTACTTC.

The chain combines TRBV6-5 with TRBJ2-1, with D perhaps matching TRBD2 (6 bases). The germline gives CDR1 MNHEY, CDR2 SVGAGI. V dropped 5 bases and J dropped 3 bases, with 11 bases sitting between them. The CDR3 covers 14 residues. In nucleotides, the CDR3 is TGTGCCAGCAGTCTAGCGACTGGCTACAATGAGCAGTTCTTC. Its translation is CASSLATGYNEQFF.

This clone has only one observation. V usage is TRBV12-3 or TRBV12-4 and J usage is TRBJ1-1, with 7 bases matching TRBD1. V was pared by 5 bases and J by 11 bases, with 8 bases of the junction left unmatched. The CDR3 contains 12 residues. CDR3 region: CASSPQGQRAFF. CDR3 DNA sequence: TGTGCCAGCAGTCCACAGGGGCAGCGGGCTTTCTTT.

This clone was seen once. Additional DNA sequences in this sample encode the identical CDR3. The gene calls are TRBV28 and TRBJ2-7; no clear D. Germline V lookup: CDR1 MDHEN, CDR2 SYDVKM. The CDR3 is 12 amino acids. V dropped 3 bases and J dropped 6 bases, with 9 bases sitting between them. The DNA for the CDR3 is TGTGCCAGCAGTTTTACGGCCCCCGAGCAGTACTTC. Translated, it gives CASSFTAPEQYF.

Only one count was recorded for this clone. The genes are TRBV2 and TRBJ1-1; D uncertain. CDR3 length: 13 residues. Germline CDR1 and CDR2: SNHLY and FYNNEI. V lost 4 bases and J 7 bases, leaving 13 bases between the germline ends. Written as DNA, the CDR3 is TGTGCCAGCAGTGTCGAATCCAGCTATGAAGCTTTCTTT. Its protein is CASSVESSYEAFF.